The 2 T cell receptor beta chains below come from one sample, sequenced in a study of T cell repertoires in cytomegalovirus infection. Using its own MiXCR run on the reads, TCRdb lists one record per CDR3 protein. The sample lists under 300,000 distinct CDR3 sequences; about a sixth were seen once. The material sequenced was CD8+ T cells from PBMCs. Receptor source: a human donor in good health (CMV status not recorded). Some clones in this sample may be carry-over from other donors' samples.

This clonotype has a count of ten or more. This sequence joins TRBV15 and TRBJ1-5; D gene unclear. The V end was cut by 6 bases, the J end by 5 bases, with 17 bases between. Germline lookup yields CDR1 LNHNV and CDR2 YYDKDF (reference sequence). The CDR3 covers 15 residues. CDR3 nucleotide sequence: TGTGCCACCAGGCCGGGTGGAGGGTTTTATCAGCCCCAGCATTTT. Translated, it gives CATRPGGGFYQPQHF.

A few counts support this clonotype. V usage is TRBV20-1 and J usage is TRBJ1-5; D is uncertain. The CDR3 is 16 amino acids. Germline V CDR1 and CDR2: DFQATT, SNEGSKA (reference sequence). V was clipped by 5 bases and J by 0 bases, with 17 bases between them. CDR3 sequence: CSASNRERYSNQPQHF. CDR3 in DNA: TGCAGTGCTTCTAATCGTGAGCGCTATAGCAATCAGCCCCAGCATTTT.